One T cell receptor beta chain is described in this entry. These data originate in a study of shared clonotypes between healthy human individuals. TCRdb's table, derived via immunoSEQ multiplex PCR, lists solely in-frame clones and lacks some. The repertoire holds 2,500,000 or so clones, approximately 90% seen once, with around 0.38% in the top ten. The TCR comes from a young man in good health. Some clones in this sample may be carry-over from other donors' samples. The source material was naive CD4+ T cells from PBMCs. Stated subset: CD45RA+ positively selected.

The CDR3 nucleotides are TGCACCAGCAGGCGACTAGCGGAGACCCAGTACTTC. As protein: CTSRRLAETQYF. The chain carries TRBV1 and TRBJ2-5; the table's D call of TRBD2 was not tested on the DNA. TRBV1 is a pseudogene segment. The CDR3 has 12 amino acids.